The clone carrying this T cell receptor beta chain was recorded once. Its specificity is unknown. It was around 9 milliliters of peripheral blood that were drawn from each donor. The use of a sample-barcoded 5' primer and a J-beta primer mix characterized a second PCR of roughly 6 to 11 cycles. Tagging of each cDNA molecule was performed by a template-switch adaptor with 12 random nucleotides. TCRdb itself ran the 5' RACE reads through MiXCR, one entry per CDR3 protein. This table has around 900,000 distinct CDR3 sequences, roughly 50% appearing once. The record originates from a study of blood T cells in healthy people across ages. The study, taken as a whole, reports: Total diversity from one million sequenced T cells was likely underestimated.

The sample consisted of blood. The receptor comes from a woman between 55 and 75 years old in good health.

The CDR3 spells CASSPNGLAGVNEQFF. CDR3 nucleotides: TGTGCCAGCTCACCAAACGGACTAGCGGGAGTCAATGAGCAGTTCTTC. The genes are TRBV18 and TRBJ2-1; 13 bases are shared with TRBD2. The germline gives CDR1 KGHSH, CDR2 LQKENI. The CDR3 contains 16 residues. Trimming removed 2 bases from V and 6 bases from J; junction bases left unmatched: 4.